Below, 13 T cell receptor beta chains from the same sample are listed, as sequenced in a study of blood T cell repertoires in COVID-19. Clones were read by immunoSEQ multiplex PCR, and TCRdb kept only the in-frame ones, dropping some. Of about 300,000 clones in the sample, roughly 84% were seen once. The source material was peripheral blood. The source of these receptors is a human donor with COVID-19, enrolled during active disease. The donor label of this sample is uncertain.

The chain uses TRBV10-3 and TRBJ2-3; the match to TRBD1 covers 7 bases. The germline V gene encodes CDR1 ENHRY and CDR2 SYGVKD. The CDR3 has 14 residues. The J segment lost 2 bases and the V segment lost 10 bases, leaving 9 bases of the junction unmatched. The CDR3 reads CATSSRGNTDTQYF. CDR3 bases: TGTGCCACCAGCTCCAGGGGGAACACAGATACGCAGTATTTT.

The chain employs TRBV3-1 (or the pseudogene TRBV3-2) and TRBJ2-3; 11 bases fit TRBD2. Germline CDR1 LGHDT, CDR2 YNNKEL (reference sequence). Trimming removed 4 bases from V and 7 bases from J; junction bases left unmatched: 10. This CDR3 is built from 16 residues. The CDR3 nucleotides read TGTGCCAGCAGCCCTACCACTAGCGGGAGTAGATATACGCAGTATTTT. Its translation: CASSPTTSGSRYTQYF.

V and J are TRBV30 and TRBJ1-1, with D perhaps TRBD1 (6 bases). There are 17 residues in the CDR3. V gave up 4 bases and J gave up 0 bases, with 21 bases separating them. Germline-derived CDR1 and CDR2 are GTSNPN and SVGIG (reference sequence). CDR3 nucleotide sequence: TGTGCCTGGAAGGCGGGCAGGGGAAAAGTTTTGAACACTGAAGCTTTCTTT. Translated, it gives CAWKAGRGKVLNTEAFF.

In its sample, this clone was seen once. V and J are TRBV4-3 and TRBJ2-2, with 8 positions matching TRBD2. This CDR3 is built from 17 residues. With V trimmed by 4 bases and J by 0 bases, 7 bases remained unmatched. Germline V CDR1 and CDR2: LGHNA, YSLEER. The CDR3 spells CASSRTGGLANTGELFF. CDR3 DNA: TGCGCCAGCAGCCGGACGGGGGGACTAGCGAACACCGGGGAGCTGTTTTTT.

CDR3 region: CASSLSPTGGEKLFF. The DNA of the CDR3 is TGTGCCAGCAGCTTATCGCCCACAGGGGGTGAAAAACTGTTTTTT. V usage is TRBV11-2 and J usage is TRBJ1-4, with 8 bases that match TRBD1. This CDR3 is built from 15 residues. The germline V gene encodes CDR1 SGHAT and CDR2 FQNNGV. With 2 bases clipped from V and 7 bases from J, the junction kept 6 bases outside the gene matches.

This clone was detected only a few times. V gene TRBV6-5 combines with J gene TRBJ2-1; 13 nucleotides align to TRBD2. J gave up 5 bases and V 6 bases, and 4 bases lay outside the gene matches. The germline gives CDR1 MNHEY, CDR2 SVGAGI. The CDR3 has 15 residues. The CDR3 DNA is TGTGCCAGCAGCTTTACTAGCGGGAGGGACAATGAGCAGTTCTTC. It translates to CASSFTSGRDNEQFF.

This chain uses TRBV7-9 with TRBJ1-2; D is unresolved. Between the trimmed V and J ends, which lost 6 bases and 8 bases, there was a span of 31 bases. The CDR3 length is 18 residues. Per germline, CDR1 SEHNR and CDR2 FQNEAQ (reference sequence). CDR3 in DNA: TGTGCCAGCAGTTCGCCCGACCAGACGGCGTTTATTGAGAGGGGCTACACCTTC. Translation gives CASSSPDQTAFIERGYTF. Supplemented by reference TRBV7-9 and TRBJ1-2, the full variable domain reads DTGVSQNPRHKITKRGQNVTFRCDPISEHNRLYWYRQTLGQGPEFLTYFQNEAQLEKSRLLSDRFSAERPKGSFSTLEIQRTEQGDSAMYLCASSSPDQTAFIERGYTFGSGTRLTVV.

The CDR3 region is CASSSQSGMGTEAFF. CDR3 nucleotides: TGTGCCAGCAGTAGCCAATCAGGGATGGGGACTGAAGCTTTCTTT. The chain is built from TRBV6-5 and TRBJ1-1; a weak D match, TRBD1 (5 bases). Trimming removed 5 bases at V and 5 bases at J, with 18 bases between. This CDR3 spans 15 amino acids. CDR1 is MNHEY and CDR2 is SVGAGI in the germline V gene.

The chain uses TRBV27 and TRBJ1-1, with D possibly being TRBD1 (5 bases). Trimming took 6 bases from V and 0 from J, leaving 11 bases between them. The length of the CDR3 is 14 residues. Germline CDR1 reads MNHEY; CDR2 reads SMNVEV (reference sequence). The CDR3 reads CASSPGLMNTEAFF. DNA of the CDR3: TGTGCCAGCAGCCCGGGACTGATGAACACTGAAGCTTTCTTT.

The rearrangement links TRBV6-5 to TRBJ2-2; 9 bases line up with TRBD1. V gave up 6 bases and J gave up 7 bases; unmatched junction bases: 3. The length of the CDR3 is 13 residues. Germline CDR1 and CDR2: MNHEY and SVGAGI. CDR3 DNA: TGTGCCAGCAGACAGGGGGCTAACGGGGAGCTGTTTTTT. It is translated as CASRQGANGELFF.

V usage is TRBV7-6 and J usage is TRBJ2-3; 10 nucleotides line up with TRBD2. The V gene's germline CDR1 is SGHVS and CDR2 FNYEAQ. J gave up 2 bases and V 3 bases, and 5 bases lay outside the gene matches. The CDR3 runs to 16 residues. The CDR3 DNA follows: TGTGCCAGCAGCTTGGGGACTAGCGTGCCCACAGATACGCAGTATTTT. Translation: CASSLGTSVPTDTQYF.

This chain connects TRBV9 to TRBJ2-1, with TRBD2 identical over 9 bases. The germline V gene encodes CDR1 SGDLS and CDR2 YYNGEE. CDR3 length: 16 amino acids. V gave up 0 bases and J gave up 4 bases; unmatched junction bases: 5. Here the CDR3 DNA reads TGTGCCAGCAGCGTAGTAAGCGGGAGGTTTTACAATGAGCAGTTCTTC. Its protein product is CASSVVSGRFYNEQFF.

This clone has only a few counts. The J gene is TRBJ2-7, the V gene TRBV11-2; D is perhaps TRBD2 (6 bases). The V gene lost 5 bases and the J gene lost 5 bases, with 16 bases spanning the gap. Germline-derived CDR1 and CDR2 are SGHAT and FQNNGV. The CDR3 is 14 residues long. The CDR3 here is CASSIRRSGDEQYF. In DNA form, the CDR3 reads TGTGCCAGCAGCATCCGACGTTCGGGGGACGAGCAGTACTTC.